The 16 T cell receptor beta chains presented below share a single source sample, sequenced in a study of T-cell reconstitution after alpha-beta-depleted transplantation in children. As it was prepared, the TCRbeta library received unique molecular identifiers. TCRdb re-called the PCR reads through MiXCR, storing one row per CDR3 protein. The repertoire has about 110,000 distinct CDR3 sequences, under 25% of them found once; the top ten carry 8% to 11%. The sample consisted of PBMCs, mostly from graft donor cells, taken 180 days after TCRalphabeta/CD19-depleted stem cell transplant. Every receptor here comes from a male patient aged 2 to 9 who had a stem cell transplant for chronic granulomatous disease, so the T cells may come from the graft donor.

Ten or more counts support this clonotype. This chain uses TRBV4-3 with TRBJ2-5, with 10 positions matching TRBD2. Losses at the gene ends were 0 bases for V and 3 bases for J; bases not matched to a gene: 10. Germline assignment: CDR1 LGHNA and CDR2 YSLEER. This CDR3 region has 18 residues. The CDR3: CASSQESSSGGYKETQYF. Here the CDR3 DNA reads TGCGCCAGCAGCCAAGAGAGCTCTAGCGGGGGATACAAAGAGACCCAGTACTTC.

Only a few counts were recorded for this clonotype. The V gene is TRBV12-3 or TRBV12-4, the J gene TRBJ2-7; 7 nucleotides match TRBD2. The CDR3 loop spans 15 amino acids. Unmatched junction bases numbered 5, after V lost 3 bases and J lost 0 bases. CDR3 residues: CASSFERGHSYEQYF. CDR3 sequence (DNA): TGTGCCAGCAGTTTTGAGCGGGGCCACTCCTACGAGCAGTACTTC.

V is TRBV12-3 or TRBV12-4 and J is TRBJ1-4; possible D gene TRBD1, 5 bases. The CDR3 is 16 amino acids. The ends were cut back, 2 bases at V and 0 bases at J, with 10 bases in the middle. CDR3 region: CASSLQPGPTNEKLFF. The CDR3 DNA reads TGTGCCAGCAGTTTACAGCCGGGACCAACTAATGAAAAACTGTTTTTT.

This sequence joins TRBV19 and TRBJ2-1; D is undetermined. The CDR3 covers 15 residues. Germline lookup yields CDR1 LNHDA and CDR2 SQIVND (reference sequence). Deletions cut 1 base from V and 6 bases from J, with 13 bases between. The CDR3 loop is CASSIGSILVNEQFF. The CDR3 DNA reads TGTGCCAGTAGTATAGGCAGCATACTTGTCAATGAGCAGTTCTTC.

A few counts support this clonotype. The V call is TRBV5-1, the J call TRBJ1-5; the D is unclear. This CDR3 has 15 amino acids. Germline V gene lookup returns CDR1 SGHRS and CDR2 YFSETQ. The V end lost 0 bases, the J end lost 0 bases, and 7 bases lay between the germline ends. This CDR3 is CASSLEPHSNQPQHF. The DNA of the CDR3 is TGCGCCAGCAGCTTGGAGCCGCATAGCAATCAGCCCCAGCATTTT.

This clonotype was seen a few times. The J gene is TRBJ2-7, the V gene TRBV3-1, with 8 bases lining up with TRBD2. J gave up 6 bases and V 4 bases, and 8 bases lay outside the gene matches. Per the germline V gene, CDR1 is LGHDT and CDR2 is YNNKEL (reference sequence). This CDR3 is 14 amino acids long. The CDR3 sequence: CASSPSGSLAEQYF. The CDR3 coding sequence is TGTGCCAGCAGCCCGAGCGGGAGTTTAGCCGAGCAGTACTTC.

At least ten counts were recorded for this clonotype. This chain joins TRBV5-1 and TRBJ2-5, with 12 bases aligning to TRBD1. Germline CDR1 is SGHRS and CDR2 is YFSETQ. Trimming took 7 bases from V and 4 from J; bases not matched to a gene: 8. The CDR3 has 15 residues. Here the CDR3 reads CASGPGTGGPETQYF. For the CDR3, the DNA is TGCGCCAGCGGCCCCGGGACAGGGGGCCCAGAGACCCAGTACTTC.

This clonotype appeared many times. J is TRBJ2-5 and V is TRBV24-1; 7 bases are shared with TRBD2. V lost 5 bases to trimming and J lost 2 bases; unmatched junction nucleotides: 7. This CDR3 is built from 15 residues. Germline V lookup: CDR1 KGHDR, CDR2 SFDVKD. CDR3 sequence reads: CATSGTSAYQETQYF. Written as DNA, the CDR3 is TGTGCCACCAGTGGAACTAGCGCCTATCAAGAGACCCAGTACTTC.

This clonotype was picked up a small number of times. The rearrangement links TRBV6-1 to TRBJ2-4; TRBD2 agrees at 8 bases. The germline CDR1 and CDR2 sequences are MNHNS and SASEGT. The CDR3 covers 15 residues. Unmatched junction bases numbered 3, after V lost 5 bases and J lost 0 bases. The CDR3 reads CASSLSGVAKNIQYF. The CDR3 nucleotides read TGTGCCAGCAGTCTTAGCGGGGTAGCCAAAAACATTCAGTACTTC.

This clonotype came up many times. This chain links TRBV9 with TRBJ2-1, with TRBD2 matching 7 bases. This CDR3 has 12 amino acids. Germline CDR1 is SGDLS and CDR2 is YYNGEE. After removal of 3 bases from V and 8 bases from J, the junction contained 2 bases not matched to a gene. CDR3 loop: CASSGAGYEQFF. DNA of the CDR3: TGTGCCAGCAGCGGAGCGGGGTATGAGCAGTTCTTC.

This clonotype turned up a few times. V and J are TRBV20-1 and TRBJ2-7; 10 bases map to TRBD1. Germline V gene data show CDR1 as DFQATT and CDR2 as SNEGSKA (reference sequence). V dropped 6 bases and J dropped 4; count of bases not matched to a gene: 6. CDR3 size: 13 residues. CDR3 residues: CSASRDRGYEQYF. For the CDR3, the DNA is TGCAGTGCAAGCCGGGACAGGGGATACGAGCAGTACTTC.

The chain has TRBV12-3 or TRBV12-4 and TRBJ2-2, with D possibly being TRBD1 (5 bases). Trimming stripped 6 bases from V and 6 bases from J, with 11 bases between. This CDR3 is built from 13 residues. The CDR3 region is CASSPGWAGELFF. The CDR3, as DNA: TGTGCCAGCAGCCCAGGGTGGGCCGGGGAGCTGTTTTTT.

This clonotype has just a few counts. The V call is TRBV6-4, the J call TRBJ2-2; TRBD2 matches 10 bases. Germline V gene data show CDR1 as MRHNA and CDR2 as SNTAGT. The CDR3 length is 14 residues. J lost 3 bases, V lost 6 bases, and 1 base had no gene match. The CDR3 loop is CASSGLADTGELFF. The CDR3 DNA reads as TGTGCCAGCAGCGGACTAGCGGACACCGGGGAGCTGTTTTTT.

The genes are TRBV4-2 and TRBJ2-1; unclear D gene. Looked up from germline, CDR1 is LGHNA and CDR2 is YNFKEQ. Trimming shortened V by 10 bases and J by 6 bases, and 19 bases separated the two germline ends. CDR3 length: 14 residues. The CDR3, as DNA: TGTGCCATGAGCCCCGGCCTAGTCGGCAATGAGCAGTTCTTC. This sequence encodes CAMSPGLVGNEQFF.

This clonotype has a single count. The chain links TRBV27 to TRBJ2-1; no definite D call. CDR3 length: 15 residues. V was pared by 3 bases and J by 2 bases, with 11 bases between. The germline V gene has CDR1 MNHEY and CDR2 SMNVEV (reference sequence). Here the CDR3 reads CASSFGQDPYNEQFF. As DNA, the CDR3 is TGTGCCAGCAGTTTCGGCCAGGACCCCTACAATGAGCAGTTCTTC.

This clonotype has at least ten counts. This chain connects TRBV7-9 to TRBJ1-6; possible D gene TRBD1, 5 bases. V was shortened by 7 bases and J by 7 bases, with 11 bases between the two germline ends. The CDR3 is made up of 13 amino acids. Germline V gene lookup returns CDR1 SEHNR and CDR2 FQNEAQ (reference sequence). This CDR3 is CASTPGANSPLHF. In nucleotides, the CDR3 is TGTGCCAGCACCCCCGGGGCGAATTCACCCCTCCACTTT.